Shown below are 29 T cell receptor beta chains from a single sample sequenced in a study of OX40 agonist ivuxolimab in advanced cancers. Profiling relied on immunoSEQ multiplex PCR, and the TCRdb table lists in-frame clones only, not all of them. The sample gives 85,000 to 90,000 clones, roughly 90% of which show up once; roughly 1.1% is in the top ten. The sequencing used CD4+ or CD8+ T cells sorted from blood, collected in a trial of the OX40 agonist ivuxolimab. The source is an adult with an advanced solid tumor such as melanoma, head and neck, liver or kidney cancer.

Only one count was recorded for this clone. The chain joins TRBV7-9 to TRBJ1-2; D not certain. V was shortened by 5 bases and J by 6 bases, with 22 bases between the two germline ends. Germline V lookup: CDR1 SEHNR, CDR2 FQNEAQ (reference sequence). The CDR3 is 16 residues long. CDR3 nucleotide sequence: TGTGCCAGCAGCCCCTCCGTCCAGGCGTCAACGGATGGCTACACCTTC. It encodes CASSPSVQASTDGYTF. Looking up the rest from reference TRBV7-9 and TRBJ1-2 gives the full variable domain: DTGVSQNPRHKITKRGQNVTFRCDPISEHNRLYWYRQTLGQGPEFLTYFQNEAQLEKSRLLSDRFSAERPKGSFSTLEIQRTEQGDSAMYLCASSPSVQASTDGYTFGSGTRLTVV.

This clone was found once. This chain links TRBV2 with TRBJ2-1; D uncertain. CDR1 and CDR2 from the germline V gene are SNHLY and FYNNEI. V was trimmed by 4 bases and J by 6 bases, leaving 10 bases between them. The CDR3 runs to 13 residues. Written as DNA, the CDR3 is TGTGCCAGCAGTGTTTTAGGCTTCAATGAGCAGTTCTTC. Its protein product is CASSVLGFNEQFF.

V and J are TRBV7-9 and TRBJ2-7; TRBD1 is a possible D gene (5 bases). The CDR3 runs 13 residues. Trimming stripped 3 bases from V and 1 base from J, with 7 bases between. Germline-derived CDR1 and CDR2 are SEHNR and FQNEAQ (reference sequence). CDR3 bases: TGTGCCAGCAGCTTCAGACAGTCCTACGAGCAGTACTTC. Protein: CASSFRQSYEQYF.

This clone has more than one count but fewer than ten. The rearrangement joins TRBV5-4 to TRBJ2-7, with 7 bases identical to TRBD1. Germline lookup yields CDR1 SGHNT and CDR2 YYREEE (reference sequence). This CDR3 has 14 residues. J gave up 3 bases and V 5 bases, and 8 bases lay outside the gene matches. CDR3 protein: CASSRDSTLYEQYF. The CDR3 DNA sequence: TGTGCCAGCAGTCGGGACAGTACCCTCTACGAGCAGTACTTC.

V is TRBV4-1 and J is TRBJ1-4; D gene ambiguous. Trimming pared 3 bases from V and 4 bases from J, leaving 15 bases between. Germline-derived CDR1 and CDR2 are MGHRA and YSYEKL. The CDR3 totals 16 residues. The DNA for the CDR3 is TGCGCCAGCAGCCACTTCCGATTGGGAGATAATGAAAAACTGTTTTTT. Translating it yields CASSHFRLGDNEKLFF.

The chain uses TRBV28 and TRBJ1-3, with a tentative D call TRBD1 (5 bases). The CDR3 loop spans 15 amino acids. Germline V gene data show CDR1 as MDHEN and CDR2 as SYDVKM. The V gene lost 5 bases and the J gene lost 4 bases, with 15 bases spanning the gap. CDR3: CASSTLEGQGNTIYF. As DNA, the CDR3 is TGTGCCAGCAGTACCCTCGAGGGGCAGGGAAACACCATATATTTT.

The chain carries TRBV5-4 and TRBJ1-1; 7 nucleotides match TRBD1. The junction had 6 bases not matched to a gene; V was cut back by 4 bases and J by 0 bases. CDR1 SGHNT and CDR2 YYREEE come from the germline V gene (reference sequence). The CDR3 extends over 15 amino acids. CDR3 sequence reads: CASSRPGTVNTEAFF. Written as DNA, the CDR3 is TGTGCCAGCAGCCGTCCCGGGACAGTGAACACTGAAGCTTTCTTT.

The rearrangement uses TRBV25-1 and TRBJ1-6; D is undetermined. V gave up 1 base and J gave up 5 bases, with 9 bases separating them. CDR3 size: 15 residues. The V gene's germline CDR1 is MGHDK and CDR2 SYGVNS. The CDR3: CASSESMLHNSPLHF. The CDR3 DNA sequence: TGTGCCAGCAGTGAATCTATGCTGCATAATTCACCCCTCCACTTT.

This chain links TRBV27 with TRBJ1-2; TRBD1 matches at 9 bases. In germline, CDR1 is MNHEY, CDR2 SMNVEV (reference sequence). The V and J ends lost 5 bases and 8 bases, in that order; junction bases with no gene match: 18. The CDR3 has 17 amino acids. In nucleotides, the CDR3 is TGTGCCAGCAGTCAACGGACAGGGGTCCAACCCGCGGGCGGCTACACCTTC. Translated: CASSQRTGVQPAGGYTF.

This chain uses TRBV5-4 with TRBJ2-5; TRBD1 might be the D (6 bases). CDR3 size: 15 residues. The V end lost 0 bases, the J end lost 5 bases, and 14 bases lay between the germline ends. Germline CDR1 and CDR2: SGHNT and YYREEE (reference sequence). The CDR3 region has the DNA TGTGCCAGCAGCTTGGGCTCAGGGGCCGGTGAGACCCAGTACTTC. It specifies CASSLGSGAGETQYF.

Details on this clone: This specimen includes other DNA sequences encoding the same CDR3. The chain employs TRBV19 and TRBJ2-3; D is perhaps TRBD1 (5 bases). The CDR3 loop spans 13 amino acids. CDR1 is LNHDA, CDR2 SQIVND, per germline (reference sequence). Trimming cost V 5 bases and J 3 bases, with 9 bases left between them. CDR3 coding DNA: TGTGCCAGTAGTCCTACAGGAACAGATACGCAGTATTTT. Translating it yields CASSPTGTDTQYF.

This clone showed up just a few times. The chain couples TRBV18 to TRBJ1-5; no definite D call. CDR1 and CDR2 (germline): KGHSH, LQKENI. The V gene lost 3 bases and the J gene lost 2 bases, with 8 bases spanning the gap. The length of the CDR3 is 14 residues. The CDR3 nucleotides are TGTGCCAGCTCACCGTCAAAGGGCAATCAGCCCCAGCATTTT. Translating it yields CASSPSKGNQPQHF.

The chain links TRBV2 to TRBJ1-3; a weak D match, TRBD1 (6 bases). V dropped 6 bases and J dropped 2 bases, with 11 bases sitting between them. Per germline, CDR1 SNHLY and CDR2 FYNNEI. The CDR3 sequence is 14 residues long. CDR3 DNA: TGTGCCAGCAGGCTACAGGGAACTGGAAACACCATATATTTT. It codes for CASRLQGTGNTIYF.

J is TRBJ2-1 and V is TRBV4-2; D might be TRBD2 (5 bases). CDR1 is LGHNA, CDR2 YNFKEQ, per germline. The V end lost 4 bases, the J end lost 5 bases, and 18 bases lay between the germline ends. The CDR3 extends over 16 amino acids. CDR3 amino acids: CASSLRADSQNNEQFF. Here the CDR3 DNA reads TGTGCCAGCAGCCTCAGAGCGGACTCACAGAACAATGAGCAGTTCTTC.

This chain uses TRBV11-2 with TRBJ2-7; the D gene is possibly TRBD2 (5 bases). Germline assignment: CDR1 SGHAT and CDR2 FQNNGV. V lost 1 base and J 0 bases, leaving 10 bases between the germline ends. CDR3 length equals 15 residues. The CDR3 reads CASSLVSGSSYEQYF. In DNA, the CDR3 is TGTGCCAGCAGCTTAGTAAGCGGTAGCTCCTACGAGCAGTACTTC.

J is TRBJ2-2 and V is TRBV19; TRBD1 might be the D (6 bases). V dropped 1 base and J dropped 6 bases, with 12 bases sitting between them. The germline CDR1 and CDR2 sequences are LNHDA and SQIVND (reference sequence). CDR3 size: 15 residues. CDR3 sequence reads: CASSIVNRVAGELFF. In nucleotides, the CDR3 is TGTGCCAGTAGTATAGTAAACAGGGTCGCCGGGGAGCTGTTTTTT.

The V gene is TRBV4-1, the J gene TRBJ2-3; a possible D gene is TRBD1 (6 bases). The germline V gene encodes CDR1 MGHRA and CDR2 YSYEKL. V was clipped by 4 bases and J by 5 bases, with 16 bases between them. The CDR3 loop spans 15 amino acids. The DNA for the CDR3 is TGCGCCAGCAGCCCATGGGGAAACAGGGAAGATACGCAGTATTTT. Residues: CASSPWGNREDTQYF.

The rearrangement links TRBV4-1 to TRBJ2-1, with 13 bases that match TRBD2. Germline V lookup: CDR1 MGHRA, CDR2 YSYEKL. V gave up 0 bases and J gave up 8 bases; unmatched junction bases: 4. The length of the CDR3 is 16 residues. The CDR3 coding sequence is TGCGCCAGCAGCCAAGACGGACTAGCGGGAGTTGATGAGCAGTTCTTC. Translated: CASSQDGLAGVDEQFF.

V is TRBV5-1 and J is TRBJ1-6; the match to TRBD1 covers 7 bases. Germline V CDR1 and CDR2: SGHRS, YFSETQ. Trimming took 0 bases from V and 7 from J; bases not matched to a gene: 4. CDR3 length equals 15 residues. CDR3 sequence (DNA): TGCGCCAGCAGCTTGGAACCGGGACAGAATTCACCCCTCCACTTT. As protein: CASSLEPGQNSPLHF.

The chain's CDR3 is CSVFGSFQETQYF. The CDR3 nucleotides read TGCAGCGTTTTCGGCAGCTTCCAAGAGACCCAGTACTTC. This rearrangement joins TRBV29-1 to TRBJ2-5; no firm D call. The CDR3 extends over 13 amino acids. Germline assignment: CDR1 SQVTM and CDR2 ANQGSEA. V was cut by 5 bases and J by 1 base, with 11 bases left in between.

The rearrangement links TRBV9 to TRBJ2-3, with D unresolved. In germline, CDR1 is SGDLS, CDR2 YYNGEE. This CDR3 is 13 amino acids long. The V end was cut by 4 bases, the J end by 2 bases, with 8 bases between. Written as DNA, the CDR3 is TGTGCCAGCAGCCCCTCCCCCACAGATACGCAGTATTTT. Amino acids: CASSPSPTDTQYF. Full variable domain (rest looked up from reference TRBV9 and TRBJ2-3): DSGVTQTPKHLITATGQRVTLRCSPRSGDLSVYWYQQSLDQGLQFLIQYYNGEERAKGNILERFSAQQFPDLHSELNLSSLELGDSALYFCASSPSPTDTQYFGPGTRLTVL.

V gene TRBV10-2 combines with J gene TRBJ1-2; D possibly corresponds to TRBD1 (5 bases). Germline-derived CDR1 and CDR2 are WSHSY and SAAADI. The V and J ends lost 3 bases and 7 bases respectively, with 12 bases between them. This CDR3 region has 13 residues. The CDR3 reads CASSDPGKAGYTF. CDR3 in DNA: TGCGCCAGCAGTGATCCAGGGAAGGCTGGCTACACCTTC.

The V call is TRBV19, the J call TRBJ2-1, with 12 bases that match TRBD2. In germline, CDR1 is LNHDA, CDR2 SQIVND (reference sequence). CDR3 size: 16 residues. V shed 6 bases, J shed 4 bases, and the junction held 7 bases outside the gene matches. The CDR3 region is CASSYGTSGLYNEQFF. Written as DNA, the CDR3 is TGTGCCAGTAGCTACGGGACTAGCGGGTTGTACAATGAGCAGTTCTTC.

The V gene is TRBV7-2, the J gene TRBJ2-1, with 10 bases that match TRBD2. The CDR3 loop spans 16 amino acids. J lost 8 bases, V lost 2 bases, and 9 bases had no gene match. Germline V lookup: CDR1 SGHTA, CDR2 FQGNSA. The chain's CDR3 is CASSLRSLAGADEQFF. The CDR3, as DNA: TGTGCCAGCAGCTTAAGGTCTCTAGCGGGAGCGGATGAGCAGTTCTTC.

This CDR3 is CASSLDGGTLPSYGYTF. The CDR3 nucleotides are TGTGCCAGCAGCTTGGATGGGGGGACTCTTCCATCCTATGGCTACACCTTC. This sequence joins TRBV5-4 and TRBJ1-2, with D perhaps matching TRBD1 (5 bases). CDR3 length equals 17 residues. V gave up 0 bases and J gave up 4 bases, with 19 bases separating them. The germline V gene has CDR1 SGHNT and CDR2 YYREEE (reference sequence).

The chain carries TRBV19 and TRBJ2-1, with a tentative D call TRBD1 (5 bases). Germline values: CDR1 LNHDA, CDR2 SQIVND (reference sequence). This CDR3 region has 13 residues. Trimming took off 7 bases at V and 5 bases at J, with 12 bases between the two ends. The CDR3 loop is CASNRRGNNEQFF. The CDR3 DNA reads as TGTGCCAGTAACCGAAGGGGAAACAATGAGCAGTTCTTC.

The chain employs TRBV5-1 and TRBJ2-7; 14 nucleotides line up with TRBD2. The CDR3 runs to 16 residues. Germline loops: CDR1 SGHRS, CDR2 YFSETQ. V lost 0 bases, J lost 6 bases, and 5 bases stayed unmatched. CDR3 amino acids: CASSLGLAGGPGEQYF. CDR3 nucleotides: TGCGCCAGCAGCTTGGGACTAGCGGGAGGGCCGGGCGAGCAGTACTTC.

This chain uses TRBV9 with TRBJ2-3; 7 nucleotides line up with TRBD1. V shed 4 bases, J shed 4 bases, and the junction held 9 bases outside the gene matches. CDR1 and CDR2 from the germline V gene are SGDLS and YYNGEE. This CDR3 is built from 15 residues. The DNA of the CDR3 is TGTGCCAGCAGCACCCGACAGGGTGGCGCAGATACGCAGTATTTT. Translating gives CASSTRQGGADTQYF.

V usage is TRBV6-5 and J usage is TRBJ2-7, with D tentatively TRBD1 or TRBD2 (5 bases each). Between the trimmed V and J ends, which lost 6 bases and 4 bases, there was a span of 16 bases. The CDR3 consists of 14 residues. The germline gives CDR1 MNHEY, CDR2 SVGAGI. CDR3 DNA sequence: TGTGCCAGCAGGGGGGTCGCGCCAAAGTACGAGCAGTACTTC. Translating it yields CASRGVAPKYEQYF.